This T cell receptor beta chain was sequenced in a study of blood T cell repertoires in COVID-19. On the study more broadly: Sites in the United States, Italy and Spain provided acute and convalescent COVID-19 samples. T cells, B-cell-depleted T cells, or PBMCs provided the cDNA or gDNA that served as material.

At least ten counts were recorded for this clone. J lost 10 bases, V lost 0 bases, and 11 bases had no gene match. CDR3 length equals 17 residues. Germline CDR1 LGHDT, CDR2 YNNKEL (reference sequence). In the authors' workflow: Nucleated cell counts were estimated from reference gene primer amplification. Repertoires were generated with immunoSEQ multiplex PCR, while TCRdb's copy carries only in-frame clones and drops some. V, J and clone size reflect that table, while D and trimming were determined from the DNA. The sample lists some 170,000 clones, about 80% seen once, with about 8.4% in the top ten.

The specimen was peripheral blood. The sequence was obtained from a woman aged 70-85 years with acute or convalescent COVID-19. The chain recombines TRBV3-1 (or the pseudogene TRBV3-2) with TRBJ2-1, with 11 bases matching TRBD2. The CDR3 loop is CASSQDRASGGFVEQFF. The CDR3 nucleotides are TGTGCCAGCAGCCAAGATCGGGCTAGCGGGGGGTTTGTGGAGCAGTTCTTC.